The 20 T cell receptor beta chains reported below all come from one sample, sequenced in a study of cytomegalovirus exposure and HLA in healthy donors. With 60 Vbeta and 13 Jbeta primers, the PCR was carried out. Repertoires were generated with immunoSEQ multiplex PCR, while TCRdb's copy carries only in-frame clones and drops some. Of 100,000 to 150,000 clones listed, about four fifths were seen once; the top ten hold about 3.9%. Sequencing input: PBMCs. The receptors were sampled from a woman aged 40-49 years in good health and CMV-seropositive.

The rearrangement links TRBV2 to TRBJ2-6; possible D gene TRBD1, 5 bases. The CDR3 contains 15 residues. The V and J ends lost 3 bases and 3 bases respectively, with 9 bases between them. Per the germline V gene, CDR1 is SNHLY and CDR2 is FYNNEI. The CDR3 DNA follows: TGTGCCAGCAGTGACCAGGGTGGTGGGGCCAACGTCCTGACTTTC. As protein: CASSDQGGGANVLTF.

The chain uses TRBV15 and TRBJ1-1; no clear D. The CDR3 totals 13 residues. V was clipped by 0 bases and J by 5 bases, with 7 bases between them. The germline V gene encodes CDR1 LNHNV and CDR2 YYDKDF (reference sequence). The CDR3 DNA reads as TGTGCCACCAGCAGAGATTCGAGGACTGAAGCTTTCTTT. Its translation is CATSRDSRTEAFF.

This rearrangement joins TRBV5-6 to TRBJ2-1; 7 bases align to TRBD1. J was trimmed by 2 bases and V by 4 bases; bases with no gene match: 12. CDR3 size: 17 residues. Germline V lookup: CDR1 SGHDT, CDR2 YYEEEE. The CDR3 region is CASSHRQGSGPYNEQFF. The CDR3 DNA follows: TGTGCCAGCAGCCACCGACAGGGCTCGGGACCCTACAATGAGCAGTTCTTC.

The CDR3 reads CATLGRELLYNEQFF. The CDR3 nucleotides are TGTGCCACCCTCGGGCGGGAGCTATTGTACAATGAGCAGTTCTTC. The rearrangement uses TRBV25-1 and TRBJ2-1, with 7 bases matching TRBD2. Trimming cost V 10 bases and J 4 bases; bases outside gene matches: 13. This CDR3 has 15 residues. CDR1 MGHDK and CDR2 SYGVNS come from the germline V gene. The full variable domain, with the rest looked up from reference TRBV25-1 and TRBJ2-1, is EADIYQTPRYLVIGTGKKITLECSQTMGHDKMYWYQQDPGMELHLIHYSYGVNSTEKGDLSSESTVSRIRTEHFPLTLESARPSHTSQYLCATLGRELLYNEQFFGPGTRLTVL.

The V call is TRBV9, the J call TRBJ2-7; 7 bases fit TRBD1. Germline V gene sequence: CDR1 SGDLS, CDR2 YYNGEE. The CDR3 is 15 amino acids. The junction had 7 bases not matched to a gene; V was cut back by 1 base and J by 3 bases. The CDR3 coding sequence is TGTGCCAGCAGCGTACGACAGGGTAGGGGCTACGAGCAGTACTTC. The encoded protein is CASSVRQGRGYEQYF.

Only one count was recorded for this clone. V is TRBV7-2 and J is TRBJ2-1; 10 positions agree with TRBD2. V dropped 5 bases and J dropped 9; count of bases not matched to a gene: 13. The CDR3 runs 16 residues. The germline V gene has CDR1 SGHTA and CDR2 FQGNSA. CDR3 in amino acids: CASSAGRTSGVSEQFF. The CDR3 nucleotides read TGTGCCAGCAGCGCAGGGAGGACTAGCGGCGTCAGTGAGCAGTTCTTC.

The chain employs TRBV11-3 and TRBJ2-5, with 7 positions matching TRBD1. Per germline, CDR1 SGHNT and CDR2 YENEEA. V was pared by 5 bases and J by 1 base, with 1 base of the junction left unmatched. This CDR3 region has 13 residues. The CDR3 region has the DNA TGTGCCAGCAGCGGGGACAGCCAAGAGACCCAGTACTTC. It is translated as CASSGDSQETQYF.

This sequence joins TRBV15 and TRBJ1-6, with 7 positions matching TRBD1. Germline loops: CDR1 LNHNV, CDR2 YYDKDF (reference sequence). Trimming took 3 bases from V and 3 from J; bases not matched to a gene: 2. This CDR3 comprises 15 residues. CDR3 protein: CATSSGQDYNSPLHF. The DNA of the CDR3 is TGTGCCACCAGCAGTGGACAGGACTATAATTCACCCCTCCACTTT.

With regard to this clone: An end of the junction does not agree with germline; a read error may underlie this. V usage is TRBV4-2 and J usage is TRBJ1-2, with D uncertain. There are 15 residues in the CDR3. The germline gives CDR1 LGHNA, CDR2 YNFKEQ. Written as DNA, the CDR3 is TGTGCCAGCAGCCAAGATGGGTGGACTGTCTATGGCTACCCCTTC. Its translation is CASSQDGWTVYGYPF.

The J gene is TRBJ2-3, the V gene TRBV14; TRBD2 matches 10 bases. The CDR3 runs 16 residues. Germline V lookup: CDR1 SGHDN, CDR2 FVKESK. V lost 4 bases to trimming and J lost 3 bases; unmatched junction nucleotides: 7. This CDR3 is CASSRSGRAGTDTQYF. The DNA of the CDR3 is TGTGCCAGCAGCCGGAGCGGGAGGGCCGGGACAGATACGCAGTATTTT.

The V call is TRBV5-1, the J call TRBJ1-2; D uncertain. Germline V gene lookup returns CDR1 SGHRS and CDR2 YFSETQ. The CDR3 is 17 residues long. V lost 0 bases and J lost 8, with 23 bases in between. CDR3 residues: CASSLGRRVTTMWGYTF. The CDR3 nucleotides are TGCGCCAGCAGCTTGGGTAGACGTGTGACGACTATGTGGGGCTACACCTTC.

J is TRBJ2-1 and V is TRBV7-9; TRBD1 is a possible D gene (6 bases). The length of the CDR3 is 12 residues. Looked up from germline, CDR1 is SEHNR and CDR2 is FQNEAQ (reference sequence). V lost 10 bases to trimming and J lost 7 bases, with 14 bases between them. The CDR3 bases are TGTGCCACCGAAGGGACATCGAATGAGCAGTTCTTC. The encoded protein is CATEGTSNEQFF.

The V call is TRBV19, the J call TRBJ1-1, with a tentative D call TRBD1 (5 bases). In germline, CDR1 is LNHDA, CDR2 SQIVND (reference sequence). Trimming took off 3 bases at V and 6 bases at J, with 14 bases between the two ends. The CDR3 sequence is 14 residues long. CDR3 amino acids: CASSMTANMPEAFF. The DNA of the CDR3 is TGTGCCAGTAGTATGACAGCCAATATGCCTGAAGCTTTCTTT.

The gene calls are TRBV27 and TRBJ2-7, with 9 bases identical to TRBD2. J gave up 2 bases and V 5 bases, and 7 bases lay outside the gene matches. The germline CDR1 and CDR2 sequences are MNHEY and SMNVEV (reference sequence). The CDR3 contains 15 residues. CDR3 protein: CASSPLAGSTYEQYF. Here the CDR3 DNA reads TGTGCCAGCAGTCCCCTAGCGGGAAGCACCTACGAGCAGTACTTC.

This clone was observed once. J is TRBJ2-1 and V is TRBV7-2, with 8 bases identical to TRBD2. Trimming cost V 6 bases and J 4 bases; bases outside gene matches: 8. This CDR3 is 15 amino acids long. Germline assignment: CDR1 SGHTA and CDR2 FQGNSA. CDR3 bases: TGTGCCAGCAGATCGGAGCGGGGGTATTACAATGAGCAGTTCTTC. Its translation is CASRSERGYYNEQFF.

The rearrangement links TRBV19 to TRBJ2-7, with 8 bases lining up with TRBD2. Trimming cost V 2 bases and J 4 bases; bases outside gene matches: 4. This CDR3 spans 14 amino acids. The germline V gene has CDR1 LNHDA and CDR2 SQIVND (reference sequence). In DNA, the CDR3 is TGTGCCAGTAGTATAAGCGGGAGTATATACGAGCAGTACTTC. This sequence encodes CASSISGSIYEQYF.

The CDR3 nucleotides are TGTGCTAGTGCGGGGGTCACAGATACGCAGTATTTT. Amino acids: CASAGVTDTQYF. V gene TRBV12-5 combines with J gene TRBJ2-3; possible D gene TRBD2, 6 bases. This CDR3 is 12 amino acids long. Per the germline V gene, CDR1 is LGHNT and CDR2 is FRNRAP. V shed 7 bases and J shed 2 bases, with 7 bases lying between them.

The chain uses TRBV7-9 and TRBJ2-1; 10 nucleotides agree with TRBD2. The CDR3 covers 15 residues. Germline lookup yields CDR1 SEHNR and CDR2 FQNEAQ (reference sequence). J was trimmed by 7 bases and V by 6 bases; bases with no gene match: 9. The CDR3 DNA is TGTGCCAGCAGATCGTCCACTAGCGGGATTAATGAGCAGTTCTTC. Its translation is CASRSSTSGINEQFF.

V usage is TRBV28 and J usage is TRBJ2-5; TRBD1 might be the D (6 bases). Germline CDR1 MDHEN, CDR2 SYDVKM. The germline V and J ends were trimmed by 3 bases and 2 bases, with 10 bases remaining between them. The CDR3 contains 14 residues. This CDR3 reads CASSFGGQQETQYF. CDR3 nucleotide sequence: TGTGCCAGCAGTTTCGGCGGACAGCAAGAGACCCAGTACTTC.

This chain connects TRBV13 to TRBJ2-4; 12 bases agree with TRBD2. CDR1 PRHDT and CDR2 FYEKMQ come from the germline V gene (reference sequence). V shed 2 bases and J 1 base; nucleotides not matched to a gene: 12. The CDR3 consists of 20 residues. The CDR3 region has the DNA TGTGCCAGCAGCTTAAGTACTAGCGGGAGGAGTAATTCGGCCAAAAACATTCAGTACTTC. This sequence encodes CASSLSTSGRSNSAKNIQYF.